This T cell receptor beta chain was identified during a study of cytomegalovirus exposure and HLA in healthy donors. Germline V gene data show CDR1 as SGHDT and CDR2 as YYEEEE. The CDR3 runs 13 residues. The ends were cut back, 2 bases at V and 6 bases at J, with 11 bases in the middle. The study ran its PCR with 60 Vbeta and 13 Jbeta primers. The table came from immunoSEQ multiplex PCR; TCRdb's copy has only in-frame clones and leaves some out. Among 110,000 to 150,000 clones listed, around four fifths were seen once. Study-level results: A later analysis reportedly found fewer N-insertions in an Asian-associated ancestry cluster than the roughly 670-donor mean.

In the case of this clone: Its target is unknown.

This clonotype was obtained from a boy between 2 and 10 years old in good health and CMV-seronegative. Sequenced input: PBMCs. V usage is TRBV5-6 and J usage is TRBJ1-1; D perhaps matches TRBD1 (6 bases). CDR3 DNA: TGTGCCAGCAGCTTTAGCAGGGGCGCTGAAGCTTTCTTT. Translated: CASSFSRGAEAFF.